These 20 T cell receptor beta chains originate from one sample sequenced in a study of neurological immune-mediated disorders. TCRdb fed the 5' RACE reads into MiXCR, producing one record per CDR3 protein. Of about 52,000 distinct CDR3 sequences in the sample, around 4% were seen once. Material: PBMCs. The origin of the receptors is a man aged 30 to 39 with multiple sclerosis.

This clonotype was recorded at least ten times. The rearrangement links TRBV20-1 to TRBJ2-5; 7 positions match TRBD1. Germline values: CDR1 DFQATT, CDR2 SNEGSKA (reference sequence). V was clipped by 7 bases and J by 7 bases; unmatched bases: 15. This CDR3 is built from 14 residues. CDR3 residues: CSVPLGQGDGTQYF. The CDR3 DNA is TGCAGTGTTCCCCTGGGGCAGGGGGACGGGACCCAGTACTTC.

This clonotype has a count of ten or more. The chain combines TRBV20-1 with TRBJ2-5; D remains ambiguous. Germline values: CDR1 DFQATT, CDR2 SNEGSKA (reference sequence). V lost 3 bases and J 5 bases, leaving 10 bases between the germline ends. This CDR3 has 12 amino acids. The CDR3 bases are TGCAGTGCTAGCCTGACCCATGAGACCCAGTACTTC. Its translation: CSASLTHETQYF.

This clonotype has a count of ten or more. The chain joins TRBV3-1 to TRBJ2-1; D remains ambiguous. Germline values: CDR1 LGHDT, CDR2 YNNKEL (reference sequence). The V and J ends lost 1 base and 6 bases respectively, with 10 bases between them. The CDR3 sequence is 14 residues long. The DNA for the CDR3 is TGTGCCAGCAGCCAAGTGGGTAGTTTCAATGAGCAGTTCTTC. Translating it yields CASSQVGSFNEQFF.

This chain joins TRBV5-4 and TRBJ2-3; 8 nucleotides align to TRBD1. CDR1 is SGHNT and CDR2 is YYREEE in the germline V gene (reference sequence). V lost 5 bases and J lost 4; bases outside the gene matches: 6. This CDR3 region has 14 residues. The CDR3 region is CASRTGERADTQYF. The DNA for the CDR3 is TGTGCCAGCAGGACAGGGGAAAGGGCAGATACGCAGTATTTT.

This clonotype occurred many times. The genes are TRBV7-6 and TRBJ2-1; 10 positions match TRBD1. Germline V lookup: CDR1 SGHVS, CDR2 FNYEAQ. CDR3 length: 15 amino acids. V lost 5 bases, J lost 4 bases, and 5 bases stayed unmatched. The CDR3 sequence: CASSAGTGVYNEQFF. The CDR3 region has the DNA TGTGCCAGCAGCGCCGGGACAGGGGTTTACAATGAGCAGTTCTTC. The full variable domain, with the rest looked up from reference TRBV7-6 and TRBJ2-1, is GAGVSQSPRYKVTKRGQDVALRCDPISGHVSLYWYRQALGQGPEFLTYFNYEAQQDKSGLPNDRFSAERPEGSISTLTIQRTEQRDSAMYRCASSAGTGVYNEQFFGPGTRLTVL.

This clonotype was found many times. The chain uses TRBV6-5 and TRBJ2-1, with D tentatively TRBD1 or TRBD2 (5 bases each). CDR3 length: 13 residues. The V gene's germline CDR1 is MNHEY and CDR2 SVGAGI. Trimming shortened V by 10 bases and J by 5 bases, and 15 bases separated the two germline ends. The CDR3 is CATRGGGNNEQFF. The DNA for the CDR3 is TGTGCCACTCGGGGTGGGGGAAACAATGAGCAGTTCTTC.

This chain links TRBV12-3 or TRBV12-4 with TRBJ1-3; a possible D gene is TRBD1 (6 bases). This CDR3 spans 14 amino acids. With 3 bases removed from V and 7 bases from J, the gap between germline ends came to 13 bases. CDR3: CASSFTGRGNTIYF. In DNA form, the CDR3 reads TGTGCCAGCAGTTTTACAGGGAGAGGTAACACCATATATTTT.

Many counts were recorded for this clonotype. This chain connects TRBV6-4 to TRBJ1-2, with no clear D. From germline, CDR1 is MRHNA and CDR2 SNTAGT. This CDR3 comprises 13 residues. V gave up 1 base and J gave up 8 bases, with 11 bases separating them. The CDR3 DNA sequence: TGTGCCAGCAGTGACTTGGCAGGCCGCGGCTACACCTTC. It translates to CASSDLAGRGYTF.

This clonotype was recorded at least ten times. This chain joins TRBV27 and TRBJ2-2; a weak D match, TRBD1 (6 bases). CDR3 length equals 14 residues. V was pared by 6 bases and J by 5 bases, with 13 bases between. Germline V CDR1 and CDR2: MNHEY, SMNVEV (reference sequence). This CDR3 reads CASRDRPRTGELFF. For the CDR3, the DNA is TGTGCCAGCAGGGACAGACCTCGGACCGGGGAGCTGTTTTTT.

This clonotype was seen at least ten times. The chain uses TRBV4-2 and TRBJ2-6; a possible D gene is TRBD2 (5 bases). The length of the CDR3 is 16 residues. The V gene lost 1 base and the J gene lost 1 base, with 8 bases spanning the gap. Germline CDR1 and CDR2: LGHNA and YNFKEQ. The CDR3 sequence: CASSQGSGSGANVLTF. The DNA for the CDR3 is TGTGCCAGCAGCCAAGGGTCGGGATCTGGGGCCAACGTCCTGACTTTC.

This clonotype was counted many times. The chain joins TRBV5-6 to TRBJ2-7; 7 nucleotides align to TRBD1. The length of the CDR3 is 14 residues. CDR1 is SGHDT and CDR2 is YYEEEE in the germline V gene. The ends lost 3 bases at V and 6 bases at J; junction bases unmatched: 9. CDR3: CASSSRQGRGEQYF. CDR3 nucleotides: TGTGCCAGCAGCTCAAGACAGGGCAGAGGCGAGCAGTACTTC.

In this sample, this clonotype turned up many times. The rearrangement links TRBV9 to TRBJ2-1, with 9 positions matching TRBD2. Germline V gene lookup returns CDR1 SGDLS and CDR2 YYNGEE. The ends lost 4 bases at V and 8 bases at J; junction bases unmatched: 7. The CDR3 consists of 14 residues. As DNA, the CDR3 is TGTGCCAGCAGCCAAACGACTAGCGGCGATGAGCAGTTCTTC. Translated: CASSQTTSGDEQFF.

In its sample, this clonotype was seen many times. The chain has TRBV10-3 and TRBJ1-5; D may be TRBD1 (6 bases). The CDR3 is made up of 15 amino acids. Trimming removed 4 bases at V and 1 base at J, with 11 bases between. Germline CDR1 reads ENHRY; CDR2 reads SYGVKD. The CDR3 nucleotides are TGTGCCATCAGTGGACCAGGGGACAGCAATCAGCCCCAGCATTTT. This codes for CAISGPGDSNQPQHF.

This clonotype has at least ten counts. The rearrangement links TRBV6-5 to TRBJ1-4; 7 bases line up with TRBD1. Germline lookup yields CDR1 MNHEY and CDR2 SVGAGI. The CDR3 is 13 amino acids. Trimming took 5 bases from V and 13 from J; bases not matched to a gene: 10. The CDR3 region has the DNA TGTGCCAGCAGTCCCGGACAGGCAAGAGGACTGTTTTTT. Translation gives CASSPGQARGLFF.

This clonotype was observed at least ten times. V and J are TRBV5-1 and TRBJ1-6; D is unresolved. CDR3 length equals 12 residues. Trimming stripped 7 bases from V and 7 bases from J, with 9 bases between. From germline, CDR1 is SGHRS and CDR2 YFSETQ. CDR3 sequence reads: CASRMGNSPLHF. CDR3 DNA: TGCGCCAGCCGCATGGGGAATTCACCCCTCCACTTT.

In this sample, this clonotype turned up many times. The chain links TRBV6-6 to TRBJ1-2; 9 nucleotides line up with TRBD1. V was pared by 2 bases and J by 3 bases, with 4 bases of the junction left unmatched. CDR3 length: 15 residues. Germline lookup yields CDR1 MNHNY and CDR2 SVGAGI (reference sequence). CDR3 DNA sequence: TGTGCCAGCAGTTACCGGAGGACAGGGGACTATGGCTACACCTTC. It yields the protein CASSYRRTGDYGYTF.

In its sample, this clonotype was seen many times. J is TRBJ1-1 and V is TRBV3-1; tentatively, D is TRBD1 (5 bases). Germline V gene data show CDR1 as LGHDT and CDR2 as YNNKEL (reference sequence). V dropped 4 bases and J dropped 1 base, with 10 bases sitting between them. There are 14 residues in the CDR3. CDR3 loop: CASSPRVGNTEAFF. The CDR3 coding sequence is TGTGCCAGCAGCCCCAGGGTGGGGAACACTGAAGCTTTCTTT.

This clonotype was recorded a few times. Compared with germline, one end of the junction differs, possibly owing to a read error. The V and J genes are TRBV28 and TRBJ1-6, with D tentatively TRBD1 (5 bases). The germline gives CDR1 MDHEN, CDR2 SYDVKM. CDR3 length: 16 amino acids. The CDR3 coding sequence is TGTGCCAGCAGCCCCACGGGGGACGAGGGTGTTTCACCCCTCAACTTT. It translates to CASSPTGDEGVSPLNF.

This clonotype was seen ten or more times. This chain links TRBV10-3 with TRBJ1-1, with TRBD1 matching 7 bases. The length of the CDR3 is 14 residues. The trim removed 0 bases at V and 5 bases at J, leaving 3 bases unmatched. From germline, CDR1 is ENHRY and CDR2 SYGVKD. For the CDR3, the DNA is TGTGCCATCAGTGAGTCCCCAGGGGGGACTGAAGCTTTCTTT. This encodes CAISESPGGTEAFF.

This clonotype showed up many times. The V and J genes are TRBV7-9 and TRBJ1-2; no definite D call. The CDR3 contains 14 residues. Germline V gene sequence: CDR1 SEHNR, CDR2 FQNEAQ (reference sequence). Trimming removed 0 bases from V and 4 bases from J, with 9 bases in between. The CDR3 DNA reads TGTGCCAGCAGCTTAGCGCTCGTGGGCTATGGCTACACCTTC. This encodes CASSLALVGYGYTF.